The subject of this entry is one TCR beta chain. Its antigen specificity is not known. No qualities accompany the bases; no much larger clone lies one base away. The cohort was made up of about 610 healthy bone marrow donors. All cohort members were sampled while nominally healthy, although unrecorded immune exposures were likely present. The donor tested CMV seropositive, placing the donor among the 289 seropositive members of the cohort. A peripheral blood sample was provided by each donor, and peripheral blood mononuclear cells were used for TCR beta sequencing. The Qiagen DNeasy Blood Extraction Kit was used to extract genomic DNA from the blood cell samples. The sample belongs to a study of cytomegalovirus exposure and HLA in healthy donors (dated by TCRdb to the late 2010s). Some background on the complete study: An earlier analysis of 587 of the donors reported about 260 Gb of sequence data and 95 million to 120 million unique TCR beta sequences obtained from around 190 million T cells. Besides the first cohort of under 700 subjects, a separate validation cohort made up of roughly 120 different subjects was used. Rather than drawing on any new phenotypic data, the later analysis identified candidate immune exposures from TCR beta sequences and the way those sequences occurred across donors. To predict cytomegalovirus infection status, the study brought together high-throughput TCR immunosequencing, statistical association of individual TCRs with disease status, and machine learning. In an earlier analysis of about 590 of the donors, high-throughput TCR beta sequencing was used to judge whether each TCR beta V gene segment behaved as functional or pseudogenic. In a later analysis, previously published TCR beta repertoires from more than 500 donors were re-analyzed and high-resolution HLA genotyping was added so that TCR occurrence patterns could be studied. Donor age, sex, ethnicity and CMV serostatus were compiled together with the repertoire data. Among around 400 genotyped donors of the cohort, an average of roughly 230,000 unique TCR beta nucleotide sequences was sequenced per donor, of which roughly 17% were non-productive. Among the roughly 370 genotyped donors, around 79% belonged to the genetic ancestry cluster associated with self-reported Caucasian donors. The study was designed to test whether signatures of past pathogen exposure could be identified by cataloging public T cell receptors. All discovery cohort repertoires had been generated using a single sequencing platform. The number of typed donors differed by locus: about 620-640 for A, B, C, DRB1 and DQB1; 522 for DQA1; around 610 for DPA1; and around 450 for DPB1. A few DR-DQ haplotypes were handled as single units for association and clustering because linkage in the cohort was strong. A later genetic analysis used genome-wide SNP genotypes for about three fifths of the 666 donors, treating that subset as a discovery cohort. HLA typing included class I and class II loci at four-digit resolution. Using immunosequencing, the study profiled T cell repertoires from 666 subjects and related those repertoires to cytomegalovirus serostatus. Roughly 300 gigabases of sequencing data and around 85 million unique TCR sequences made up an early release that covered over 550 HLA-typed donors.

Trimming removed 0 bases from V and 11 bases from J, leaving 14 bases between the germline ends. In the germline V gene, CDR1 corresponds to SGHDT and CDR2 to YYEEEE. Its CDR3 holds 13 amino acids, cysteine through phenylalanine. Left in the record is the CDR3 DNA by itself, 39 bases read in frame from the first base. General findings and caveats noted by the study authors: A total of about 150 TCR beta chains were listed by the study as associated with cytomegalovirus. Because the 87-base-pair reads could not distinguish some IMGT-functional V segments, including TRBV6-2 and TRBV6-3, those segments were excluded. In a later analysis, TCR association rates were found to vary across HLA loci, with the most associated TCRs seen for DRB1 alleles and the fewest for HLA-C alleles. In a later analysis, HLA-associated TCR beta chains were found to be more clonally expanded and to have lower generation probabilities than equally common non-associated chains. Compared with the 666-donor mean, donors in an Asian-associated ancestry cluster had fewer N-insertions in productive TCRs, according to a later genetic analysis. For the cohort, immune exposure information was limited to CMV serostatus. This cohort had only TCR beta chains sequenced, and the lack of alpha or paired-chain data limited which features could be detected. Strong co-occurrence of HLA alleles, especially DR and DQ, made assigning TCR associations to individual alleles difficult. A few of the identified cytomegalovirus-associated TCR beta chains were confirmed in vitro to be specific for cytomegalovirus antigens. Roughly uniform sequencing depth across donors was assumed in presence/absence analyses, although this assumption may not hold. Across donors, most TCR sequences were observed very rarely, whereas some public TCRs were present in many individuals. In an earlier analysis of 500 to 650 of the donors, most TCR beta V segments appeared in productive rearrangements about 87% or about 30% of the time, broadly matching IMGT annotations. The classifier was reported to diagnose cytomegalovirus status with high specificity and sensitivity in both the original and validation cohorts. Because some donors lacked HLA typing at each locus, the association tests relied only on the typed subset. Most CMV-associated TCR beta chains appeared to be HLA-restricted in a later analysis, and the HLA associations seemed to be driven largely by CMV exposure. According to a later analysis, parvovirus B19, influenza, CMV and Epstein-Barr virus appeared linked to several top co-occurrence clusters. The earlier analysis of fewer than 750 of the donors excluded approximately 17 rarely observed V segments, including chromosome 9 orphons, because counts were too low. A further reported finding was that TCR beta sequences accurately predicted the HLA-A and HLA-B alleles for most subjects in the first cohort. Correlated functional status among segregating V segments might reflect linkage disequilibrium, but an unknown experimental factor could not be ruled out. In a later genetic analysis, a missense DCLRE1C variant was associated with V-gene and J-gene trimming of TCR beta chains, and the association was replicated in an independent cohort. According to the authors, the approach could potentially be generalized to other disease states and immunological phenotypes. A group of highly shared sequence variants was considered likely to be a technical artifact of the sequencing pipeline. At a false discovery rate of 0.05, a later analysis linked fewer than 20,000 TCR beta sequences to specific HLA alleles.

Library preparation used the immunoSEQ multiplex PCR assay. The multiplex PCR relied on a mix of 60 forward primers for TCR Vbeta segments and 13 reverse primers for TCR Jbeta segments. The CDR3 region of rearranged TCR beta genes was amplified from genomic DNA with a multiplex PCR assay. The Illumina HiSeq System was used to sequence the amplified TCR beta libraries as 87-base-pair reads. Per the source publication's procedure: A later analysis counted about 80 million unique TCR beta chains across the 500 to 850 repertoires, and some 11 million of these chains were shared by at least two donors. To remove PCR and sequencing errors, raw reads were error-corrected and collapsed into unique sequences using a nearest-neighbor algorithm that merged closely related sequences. To assign V, D and J gene segments, CDR3 sequences were aligned to IMGT reference sequences. For a sequence to be retained, at least a six-nucleotide match to both a V gene segment and a J gene segment was required. A rearrangement counted as productive if the CDR3 had no stop codons and remained in frame with V and J, and every other rearrangement counted as non-productive. Following IMGT convention, CDR3 was defined as the stretch from the second conserved V-encoded cysteine up to the conserved J-encoded phenylalanine. The earlier analysis of 500 to 600 of the donors excluded sequences that lacked an unambiguous match to a single V gene segment. In an earlier analysis of 450 to 700 of the donors, V segments were called functional above 56.7% productive rearrangements and were called segregating when the between-donor standard deviation exceeded 5%. A statistical classification framework was developed to diagnose cytomegalovirus status using the catalog of TCR beta chain sequences. In a later analysis, V and J genes were assigned by comparing TCR nucleotide sequences against IMGT/GENE-DB human TR gene sequences. In a later analysis, CDR3 sequences and most-parsimonious VDJ recombination scenarios were assigned using the TCRdist pipeline. In a later analysis, each TCR beta chain was defined by its CDR3 amino acid sequence together with its V-gene family, and reads without a unique V-gene family were excluded. To address suspected cross-contamination and a sequencing artifact, a later analysis removed roughly 580 highly shared, low-generation-probability nucleotide sequences. In a later analysis, a clonal expansion index for each public chain was calculated from normalized within-repertoire ranks of inferred template counts. A later analysis computed generation probabilities with a VDJ recombination model fitted to out-of-frame rearrangements, and checked the results against IGoR. In a later analysis, hypergeometric tests were used to score TCR-TCR, TCR-HLA and TCR-CMV co-occurrence, with a repertoire-size bias correction applied to TCR pairs. To estimate false discovery rates, a later analysis permuted the HLA or CMV assignments 20 times. In a later analysis, co-occurring TCRs were grouped using DBSCAN, with TCRdist sequence similarity added in when clustering inside HLA-allele-positive subsets. For co-occurrence clustering, repertoires with fewer than 30,000 or more than 120,000 public chains were excluded, along with four or five repertoires with anomalous nucleotide sharing. TCRdb mirrors the immuneACCESS table, restricted to in-frame sequences. Some clones are absent from its copies; in checked studies, under half trace to an unresolved V gene, and the reason for the others is unknown. That table furnishes V, J and clone size, whereas the DNA furnished D and trimming. Recorded for this sample are about 110,000 clones; 67% of them occurred a single time. Roughly 8.3% of the sample is taken by the ten largest.

The chain uses TRBV5-6 and TRBJ1-1, and TRBD1 may be the D gene, going by 6 matching bases. This sequence originates from a man aged 18 to 35 in good health and CMV-seropositive. The material sequenced was PBMCs. The DNA is as follows: TGTGCCAGCAGCTTGGTTAACAGGGTAGGGGCTTTCTTT. This codes for CASSLVNRVGAFF.